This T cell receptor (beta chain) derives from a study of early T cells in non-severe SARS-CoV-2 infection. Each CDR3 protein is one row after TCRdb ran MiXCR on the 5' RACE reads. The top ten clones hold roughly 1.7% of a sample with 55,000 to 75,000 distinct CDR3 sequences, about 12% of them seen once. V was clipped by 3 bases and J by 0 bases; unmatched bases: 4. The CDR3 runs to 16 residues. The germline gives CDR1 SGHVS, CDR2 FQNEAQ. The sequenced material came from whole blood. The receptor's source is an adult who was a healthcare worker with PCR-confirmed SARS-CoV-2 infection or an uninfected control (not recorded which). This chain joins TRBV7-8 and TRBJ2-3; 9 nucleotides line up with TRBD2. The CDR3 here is CASSFGTSPSTDTQYF. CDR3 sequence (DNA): TGTGCCAGCAGCTTTGGGACTAGCCCCAGCACAGATACGCAGTATTTT. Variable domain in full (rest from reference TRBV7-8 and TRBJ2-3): GAGVSQSPRYKVAKRGQDVALRCDPISGHVSLFWYQQALGQGPEFLTYFQNEAQLDKSGLPSDRFFAERPEGSVSTLKIQRTQQEDSAVYLCASSFGTSPSTDTQYFGPGTRLTVL.